This T cell receptor beta chain was sequenced during a study of blood T cell repertoires in COVID-19. This clone appeared a few times. The CDR3 totals 15 residues. In germline, CDR1 is SGHTS, CDR2 YDEGEE. V gave up 2 bases and J gave up 7 bases; unmatched junction bases: 6. Profiling relied on immunoSEQ multiplex PCR, and the TCRdb table lists in-frame clones only, not all of them. This table has 250,000 or so clones, approximately 88% appearing once. Material: peripheral blood. This clonotype was obtained from a woman aged 25-40 years with COVID-19, enrolled during active disease. The chain recombines TRBV5-8 with TRBJ2-1; 10 bases match TRBD2. CDR3 in DNA: TGTGCCAGCAGCTTTAGCGGGGGGTTGTGGAATGAGCAGTTCTTC. It encodes CASSFSGGLWNEQFF.